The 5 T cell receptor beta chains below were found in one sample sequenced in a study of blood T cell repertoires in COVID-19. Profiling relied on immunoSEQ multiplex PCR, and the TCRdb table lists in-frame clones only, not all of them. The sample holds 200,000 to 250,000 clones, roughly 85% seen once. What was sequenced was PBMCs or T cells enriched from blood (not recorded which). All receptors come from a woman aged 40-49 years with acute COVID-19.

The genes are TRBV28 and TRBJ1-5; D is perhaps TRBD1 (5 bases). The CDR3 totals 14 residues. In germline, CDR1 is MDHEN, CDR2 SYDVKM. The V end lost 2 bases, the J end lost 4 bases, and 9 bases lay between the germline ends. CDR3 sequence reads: CASSLGNRNQPQHF. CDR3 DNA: TGTGCCAGCAGTTTAGGGAACAGGAATCAGCCCCAGCATTTT. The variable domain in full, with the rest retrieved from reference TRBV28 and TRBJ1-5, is DVKVTQSSRYLVKRTGEKVFLECVQDMDHENMFWYRQDPGLGLRLIYFSYDVKMKEKGDIPEGYSVSREKKERFSLILESASTNQTSMYLCASSLGNRNQPQHFGDGTRLSIL.

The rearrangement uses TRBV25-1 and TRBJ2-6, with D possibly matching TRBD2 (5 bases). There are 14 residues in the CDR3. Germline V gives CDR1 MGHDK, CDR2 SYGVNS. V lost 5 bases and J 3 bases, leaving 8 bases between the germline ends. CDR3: CASSTGGGANVLTF. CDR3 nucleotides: TGTGCCAGCAGTACTGGAGGTGGGGCCAACGTCCTGACTTTC.

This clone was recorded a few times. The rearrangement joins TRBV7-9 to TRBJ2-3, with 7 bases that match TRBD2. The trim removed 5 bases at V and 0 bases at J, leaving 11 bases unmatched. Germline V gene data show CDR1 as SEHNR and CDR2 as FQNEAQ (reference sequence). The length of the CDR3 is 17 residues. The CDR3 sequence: CASSRWDYRTSTDTQYF. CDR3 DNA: TGTGCCAGCAGCCGTTGGGACTACCGAACTAGCACAGATACGCAGTATTTT.

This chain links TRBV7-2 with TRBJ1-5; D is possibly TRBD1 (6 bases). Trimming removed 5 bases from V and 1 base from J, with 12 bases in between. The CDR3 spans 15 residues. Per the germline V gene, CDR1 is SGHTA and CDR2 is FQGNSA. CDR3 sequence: CASSPQGISNQPQHF. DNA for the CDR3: TGTGCCAGCAGCCCCCAGGGGATAAGCAATCAGCCCCAGCATTTT.

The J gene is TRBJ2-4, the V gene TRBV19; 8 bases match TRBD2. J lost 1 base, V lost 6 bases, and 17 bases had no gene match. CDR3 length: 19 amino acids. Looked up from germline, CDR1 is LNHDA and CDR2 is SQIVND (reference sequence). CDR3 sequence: CASSRTGTRLSSAKNIQYF. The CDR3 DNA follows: TGTGCCAGTAGCAGGACCGGGACTAGATTATCGTCGGCCAAAAACATTCAGTACTTC.